The clone carrying this T cell receptor (beta chain) was counted a single time. This sample is drawn from a study of blood T cell repertoires in COVID-19. Across the whole study: Samples representing acute and convalescent COVID-19 were sourced from the United States, Italy and Spain. T cells, B-cell-depleted T cells, or PBMCs supplied cDNA or gDNA.

Per the authors' pipeline: Cell counts per sample came from amplifying reference gene primers. The assay was immunoSEQ multiplex PCR, and TCRdb's table has in-frame clones only and misses some. That table supplies the V and J calls and clone size; D and trimming were determined from the DNA. Of about 200,000 clones in the sample, roughly 85% were seen once. V was shortened by 4 bases and J by 2 bases, with 13 bases between the two germline ends. In germline, CDR1 is LGHDT, CDR2 YNNKEL (reference sequence). The CDR3 is 15 amino acids. The sequencing input was PBMCs or T cells enriched from blood (not recorded which). The V call is TRBV3-1 (or the pseudogene TRBV3-2), the J call TRBJ2-3, with a weak D call TRBD1 (6 bases). The clonotype originates from a woman in her thirties or forties with acute COVID-19. The CDR3 loop is CASSPTGTSTDTQYF. The DNA of the CDR3 is TGTGCCAGCAGCCCCACAGGGACATCCACAGATACGCAGTATTTT.